This T cell receptor beta chain derives from a study of T cell repertoires in ileal Crohn's disease. CDR1 is SEHNR and CDR2 is FQNEAQ in the germline V gene (reference sequence). Trimming took 2 bases from V and 1 from J, leaving 3 bases between them. This CDR3 spans 14 amino acids. Generated by immunoSEQ multiplex PCR, the TCRdb table keeps only in-frame clones and is missing some. The profile shows around 9,000 clones, roughly four fifths of them singletons. The source of this sequence is an adult with Crohn's disease. V usage is TRBV7-9 and J usage is TRBJ2-6; D not certain. What was sequenced was ileal tissue. This CDR3 reads CASSLHSGANVLTF. Written as DNA, the CDR3 is TGTGCCAGCAGCTTACATTCTGGGGCCAACGTCCTGACTTTC.